The present TCR beta chain was sequenced within a study of T cells after yellow fever vaccination. Whole-study results and caveats: Most clones from primary vaccination were detected again post-booster (about 96% CD4, around 90% CD8).

TCRdb reprocessed the 5' RACE reads with MiXCR, giving one entry per CDR3 protein. The repertoire includes around 29,000 distinct CDR3 sequences, about 6% of them detected once, and 20% to 25% sits in the top ten. CDR1 and CDR2 (germline): SGHDT, YYEEEE. The CDR3 spans 11 residues. V gave up 4 bases and J gave up 7 bases, with 9 bases separating them. The specimen was PBMCs, either bulk or a sorted T-cell subset (CD4+, CD8+, memory, or dextramer-sorted; not recorded which), collected on the day of the yellow fever booster vaccination. This sequence was found in a man aged 25-45 years who received the YFV17D yellow fever vaccine. V is TRBV5-6 and J is TRBJ2-7; D is ambiguous. This chain's CDR3 is CASSVLREQYF. The DNA of the CDR3 is TGTGCCAGCAGCGTCCTCCGGGAGCAGTACTTC.